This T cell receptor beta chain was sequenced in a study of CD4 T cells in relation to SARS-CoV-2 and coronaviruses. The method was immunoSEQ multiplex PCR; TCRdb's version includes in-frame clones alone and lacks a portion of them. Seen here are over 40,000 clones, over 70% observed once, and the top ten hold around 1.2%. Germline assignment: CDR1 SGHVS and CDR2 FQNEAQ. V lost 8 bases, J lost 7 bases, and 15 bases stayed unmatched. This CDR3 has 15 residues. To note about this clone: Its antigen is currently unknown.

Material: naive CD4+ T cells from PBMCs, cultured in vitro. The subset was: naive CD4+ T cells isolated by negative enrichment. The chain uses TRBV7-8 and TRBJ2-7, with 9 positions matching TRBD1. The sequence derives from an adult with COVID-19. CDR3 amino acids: CASLKTGQGFVEQYF. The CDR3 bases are TGTGCCAGCCTTAAAACGGGACAGGGCTTTGTGGAGCAGTACTTC. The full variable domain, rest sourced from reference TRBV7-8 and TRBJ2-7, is GAGVSQSPRYKVAKRGQDVALRCDPISGHVSLFWYQQALGQGPEFLTYFQNEAQLDKSGLPSDRFFAERPEGSVSTLKIQRTQQEDSAVYLCASLKTGQGFVEQYFGPGTRLTVT.